The 8 T cell receptor beta chains below come from one sample, sequenced in a study of CD8 T cells in Susac syndrome. RNA totalling roughly 0.5 to 1 ug underwent reverse transcription with random hexamers. One entry per CDR3 protein, called by TCRdb with MiXCR from the immunoSEQ multiplex PCR reads. The table includes 150,000 to 200,000 distinct CDR3 sequences, roughly 94% detected once. The specimen was CD4+ T cells from PBMCs. The receptor set was obtained from a human donor with Susac syndrome.

This clonotype showed up just once. The chain combines TRBV20-1 with TRBJ1-5, with D perhaps TRBD1 (5 bases). The V end lost 4 bases, the J end lost 3 bases, and 7 bases lay between the germline ends. Per germline, CDR1 DFQATT and CDR2 SNEGSKA (reference sequence). The CDR3 length is 12 residues. CDR3 coding DNA: TGCAGTGCTACCAGGGCCAATCAGCCCCAGCATTTT. The encoded protein is CSATRANQPQHF.

The V gene is TRBV4-1, the J gene TRBJ2-7; possibly TRBD2 for D (6 bases). The V gene lost 1 base and the J gene lost 3 bases, with 10 bases spanning the gap. CDR3 length equals 14 residues. Germline V gives CDR1 MGHRA, CDR2 YSYEKL. The CDR3 region is CASSQGGGFYEQYF. CDR3 bases: TGCGCCAGCAGCCAAGGAGGAGGGTTCTACGAGCAGTACTTC.

J is TRBJ2-3 and V is TRBV5-4; 8 bases are shared with TRBD2. The CDR3 extends over 15 amino acids. CDR1 is SGHNT, CDR2 YYREEE, per germline (reference sequence). The V and J ends lost 4 bases and 5 bases, in that order; junction bases with no gene match: 9. The CDR3 DNA is TGTGCCAGCAGCCACGGGGGGGAAGGCGGAGATACGCAGTATTTT. It translates to CASSHGGEGGDTQYF.

The CDR3 nucleotides read TGTGCCAGCAGCCAACGGAGGGAGAAACAAGAGACCCAGTACTTC. It is translated as CASSQRREKQETQYF. The chain carries TRBV11-3 and TRBJ2-5, with D possibly TRBD2 on 6 matching bases. Trimming took off 5 bases at V and 2 bases at J, with 15 bases between the two ends. The CDR3 covers 15 residues. Germline V gene lookup returns CDR1 SGHNT and CDR2 YENEEA.

This clonotype was detected only once. This sequence joins TRBV12-3 or TRBV12-4 and TRBJ1-4; unclear D gene. V lost 3 bases and J lost 8, with 7 bases in between. The CDR3 loop spans 12 amino acids. Here the CDR3 DNA reads TGTGCCAGCAGTTTCCCTCTGGAAAAACTGTTTTTT. It codes for CASSFPLEKLFF.

V usage is TRBV5-1 and J usage is TRBJ2-5, with 10 bases that match TRBD2. CDR1 is SGHRS, CDR2 YFSETQ, per germline. V lost 2 bases and J lost 1; bases outside the gene matches: 2. This CDR3 is built from 15 residues. DNA of the CDR3: TGCGCCAGCAGCTTTAGCGGGGGGACCCAAGAGACCCAGTACTTC. Protein sequence: CASSFSGGTQETQYF.

CDR3 DNA: TGTGCCAGCAGTTACGAGGGCGGGGGGGCCTACAATGAGCAGTTCTTC. This gives the protein CASSYEGGGAYNEQFF. This sequence joins TRBV6-5 and TRBJ2-1; 9 bases map to TRBD2. The CDR3 has 16 residues. Trimming at V came to 2 bases and at J to 2 bases, leaving 4 bases not matched to a gene. CDR1 is MNHEY and CDR2 is SVGAGI in the germline V gene.

Only one count was recorded for this clonotype. This chain's CDR3 is CASSVGAASEGETQYF. CDR3 bases: TGTGCCAGCAGCGTAGGGGCAGCCTCCGAGGGGGAGACCCAGTACTTC. The V gene is TRBV9, the J gene TRBJ2-5; D is perhaps TRBD1 or TRBD2 (5 bases each). From germline, CDR1 is SGDLS and CDR2 YYNGEE. V shed 0 bases and J shed 5 bases, with 17 bases lying between them. The CDR3 loop spans 16 amino acids.